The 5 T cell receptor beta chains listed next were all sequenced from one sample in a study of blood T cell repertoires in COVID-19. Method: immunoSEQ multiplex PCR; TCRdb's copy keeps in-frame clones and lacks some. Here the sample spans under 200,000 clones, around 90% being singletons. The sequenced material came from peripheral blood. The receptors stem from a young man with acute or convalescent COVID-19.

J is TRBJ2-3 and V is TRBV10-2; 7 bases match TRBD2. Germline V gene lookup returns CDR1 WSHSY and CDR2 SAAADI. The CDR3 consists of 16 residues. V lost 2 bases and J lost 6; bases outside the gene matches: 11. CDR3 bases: TGCGCCAGCAGTGAGATAGATAGCGGGCGCCCGGATACGCAGTATTTT. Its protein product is CASSEIDSGRPDTQYF.

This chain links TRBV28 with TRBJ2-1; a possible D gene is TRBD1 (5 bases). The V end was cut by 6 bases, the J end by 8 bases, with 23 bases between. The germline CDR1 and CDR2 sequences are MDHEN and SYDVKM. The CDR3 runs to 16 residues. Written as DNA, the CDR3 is TGTGCCAGCAGCTCCAACCGGGTTATATGGGGCCATGAGCAGTTCTTC. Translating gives CASSSNRVIWGHEQFF.

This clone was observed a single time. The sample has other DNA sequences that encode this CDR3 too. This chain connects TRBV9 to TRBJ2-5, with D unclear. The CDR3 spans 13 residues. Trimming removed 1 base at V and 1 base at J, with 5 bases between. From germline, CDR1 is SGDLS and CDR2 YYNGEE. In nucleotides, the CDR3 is TGTGCCAGCAGCGTATCAGTCCAAGAGACCCAGTACTTC. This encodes CASSVSVQETQYF.

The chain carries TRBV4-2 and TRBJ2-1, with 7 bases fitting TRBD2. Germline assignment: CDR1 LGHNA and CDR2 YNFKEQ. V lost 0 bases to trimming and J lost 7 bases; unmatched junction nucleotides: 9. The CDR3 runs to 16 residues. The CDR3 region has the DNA TGTGCCAGCAGCCAAGATAAGGGAGGGCCTAGAAATGAGCAGTTCTTC. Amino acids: CASSQDKGGPRNEQFF.

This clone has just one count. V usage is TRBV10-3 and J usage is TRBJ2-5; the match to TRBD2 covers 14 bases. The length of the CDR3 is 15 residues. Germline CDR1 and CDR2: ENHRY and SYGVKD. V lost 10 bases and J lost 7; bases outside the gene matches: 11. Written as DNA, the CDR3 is TGTGCCACCGCGACTAGCGGGGGGGCAGTAGGGACCCAGTACTTC. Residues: CATATSGGAVGTQYF.